One and the same sample provided the 20 T cell receptor beta chains below, sequenced in a study of cytomegalovirus exposure and HLA in healthy donors. Primers included in the PCR were 60 Vbeta and 13 Jbeta primers. The assay was immunoSEQ multiplex PCR, and TCRdb's table has in-frame clones only and misses some. This table lists around 78,000 clones. The sequenced material came from PBMCs. The receptors derive from a man aged 18 to 30 in good health and CMV-seropositive.

The rearrangement uses TRBV10-3 and TRBJ2-3; TRBD2 agrees at 7 bases. Germline CDR1 ENHRY, CDR2 SYGVKD. The CDR3 spans 15 residues. V lost 0 bases to trimming and J lost 3 bases; unmatched junction nucleotides: 3. CDR3 DNA sequence: TGTGCCATCAGTGAGTCTGGACTAGAGACAGATACGCAGTATTTT. Translated: CAISESGLETDTQYF.

The chain is built from TRBV7-9 and TRBJ2-7; 7 bases line up with TRBD2. Germline values: CDR1 SEHNR, CDR2 FQNEAQ (reference sequence). The CDR3 is made up of 9 amino acids. Trimming removed 11 bases from V and 5 bases from J; junction bases left unmatched: 0. The CDR3 region is CAGGDEQYF. Written as DNA, the CDR3 is TGTGCCGGGGGGGACGAGCAGTACTTC.

The chain uses TRBV9 and TRBJ1-1; possibly TRBD1 for D (5 bases). Germline V gives CDR1 SGDLS, CDR2 YYNGEE. The CDR3 spans 14 residues. V shed 6 bases and J shed 7 bases, with 19 bases lying between them. The CDR3 coding sequence is TGTGCCAGCAACCCCGGGGGGTGGGGAAATGAAGCTTTCTTT. This sequence encodes CASNPGGWGNEAFF.

The chain uses TRBV11-2 and TRBJ2-3, with a weak D call TRBD2 (6 bases). The CDR3 spans 16 residues. V lost 2 bases and J lost 5, with 17 bases in between. Germline loops: CDR1 SGHAT, CDR2 FQNNGV. The CDR3 protein is CASSLSPMGGRDTQYF. The CDR3 nucleotides are TGTGCCAGCAGCTTATCCCCCATGGGGGGAAGAGATACGCAGTATTTT.

The rearrangement uses TRBV14 and TRBJ2-2; TRBD2 might be the D (6 bases). V shed 4 bases and J shed 4 bases, with 10 bases lying between them. The CDR3 runs 14 residues. CDR1 is SGHDN and CDR2 is FVKESK in the germline V gene. CDR3 region: CASSPPLATGELFF. CDR3 nucleotide sequence: TGTGCCAGCAGCCCCCCACTAGCCACCGGGGAGCTGTTTTTT.

The chain recombines TRBV4-1 with TRBJ2-5; D remains ambiguous. With 4 bases removed from V and 5 bases from J, the gap between germline ends came to 17 bases. Per germline, CDR1 MGHRA and CDR2 YSYEKL. The CDR3 has 15 amino acids. As DNA, the CDR3 is TGCGCCAGCAGCCCACTCTCGGGTAGTAGGGAGACCCAGTACTTC. Protein sequence: CASSPLSGSRETQYF.

Here the CDR3 reads CASSLSGRSTDTQYF. CDR3 bases: TGTGCCAGTAGCCTCAGCGGGAGAAGCACAGATACGCAGTATTTT. The V call is TRBV19, the J call TRBJ2-3, with 8 nucleotides matching TRBD2. Germline V gene lookup returns CDR1 LNHDA and CDR2 SQIVND (reference sequence). After removal of 6 bases from V and 0 bases from J, the junction contained 5 bases not matched to a gene. The CDR3 spans 15 residues.

The V gene is TRBV29-1, the J gene TRBJ2-7; 10 nucleotides match TRBD2. CDR3 length: 15 residues. V lost 5 bases, J lost 3 bases, and 10 bases stayed unmatched. From germline, CDR1 is SQVTM and CDR2 ANQGSEA. CDR3 in amino acids: CSVTRTSGFDYEQYF. Here the CDR3 DNA reads TGCAGCGTTACTCGGACTAGCGGCTTCGACTACGAGCAGTACTTC.

The V call is TRBV4-1, the J call TRBJ2-5; TRBD1 might be the D (6 bases). The CDR3 totals 13 residues. Germline CDR1 MGHRA, CDR2 YSYEKL. The V end lost 4 bases, the J end lost 4 bases, and 10 bases lay between the germline ends. CDR3 sequence: CASSLGGGETQYF. The CDR3 region has the DNA TGCGCCAGCAGCCTTGGGGGCGGAGAGACCCAGTACTTC.

This chain links TRBV27 with TRBJ2-5; D is undetermined. Germline assignment: CDR1 MNHEY and CDR2 SMNVEV (reference sequence). CDR3 length equals 14 residues. V was shortened by 8 bases and J by 3 bases, with 16 bases between the two germline ends. The CDR3 nucleotides read TGTGCCAGCGGCTTTGCTGGTCTTAAAGAGACCCAGTACTTC. It yields the protein CASGFAGLKETQYF.

The V and J genes are TRBV5-6 and TRBJ1-1; weak D call: TRBD1 (5 bases). There are 14 residues in the CDR3. Trimming took off 5 bases at V and 4 bases at J, with 15 bases between the two ends. CDR1 and CDR2 (germline): SGHDT, YYEEEE. The CDR3 here is CASSYGGFGTEAFF. The DNA of the CDR3 is TGTGCCAGCAGTTATGGGGGGTTCGGCACTGAAGCTTTCTTT.

The chain carries TRBV5-5 and TRBJ2-7; TRBD1 aligns across 9 bases. CDR3 length: 15 residues. In germline, CDR1 is SGHKS, CDR2 YYEKEE (reference sequence). With V trimmed by 4 bases and J by 3 bases, 8 bases remained unmatched. The CDR3 DNA reads as TGTGCCAGCAGCCGAACGGAGGACAGGGGCTACGAGCAGTACTTC. It is translated as CASSRTEDRGYEQYF.

The genes are TRBV5-4 and TRBJ2-2; the match to TRBD2 covers 12 bases. CDR1 and CDR2 (germline): SGHNT, YYREEE (reference sequence). The ends lost 4 bases at V and 8 bases at J; junction bases unmatched: 6. The CDR3 sequence is 15 residues long. CDR3 protein: CASSQGLAGRGELFF. The CDR3 coding sequence is TGTGCCAGCAGCCAAGGACTAGCGGGGAGGGGGGAGCTGTTTTTT.

The chain combines TRBV18 with TRBJ1-2, with 7 bases aligning to TRBD1. The CDR3 contains 16 residues. V lost 3 bases and J lost 5; bases outside the gene matches: 12. Per germline, CDR1 KGHSH and CDR2 LQKENI. The CDR3 sequence: CASSPLSGTETYGYTF. In nucleotides, the CDR3 is TGTGCCAGCTCACCCTTATCCGGGACAGAAACGTATGGCTACACCTTC.

The V and J genes are TRBV5-5 and TRBJ2-1; the D is unclear. Germline V gene sequence: CDR1 SGHKS, CDR2 YYEKEE (reference sequence). The V end was cut by 3 bases, the J end by 4 bases, with 8 bases between. This CDR3 region has 13 residues. CDR3 amino acids: CASSWRLYNEQFF. DNA for the CDR3: TGTGCCAGCAGCTGGAGACTTTACAATGAGCAGTTCTTC.

V usage is TRBV5-1 and J usage is TRBJ1-3, with TRBD1 matching 9 bases. Germline assignment: CDR1 SGHRS and CDR2 YFSETQ. The CDR3 has 18 amino acids. The J segment lost 1 base and the V segment lost 0 bases, leaving 8 bases of the junction unmatched. Here the CDR3 DNA reads TGCGCCAGCAGCTTGGAGTTTACAGGGGGCGCGTCTGGAAACACCATATATTTT. As protein: CASSLEFTGGASGNTIYF.

The genes are TRBV6-1 and TRBJ2-5, with TRBD1 matching 7 bases. The CDR3 is made up of 15 amino acids. V shed 5 bases and J 4 bases; nucleotides not matched to a gene: 10. Per the germline V gene, CDR1 is MNHNS and CDR2 is SASEGT. The CDR3 here is CASSWNRGRGETQYF. CDR3 coding DNA: TGTGCCAGCAGTTGGAACAGGGGAAGGGGAGAGACCCAGTACTTC.

The rearrangement uses TRBV19 and TRBJ2-3; possibly TRBD2 for D (5 bases). Germline V gene data show CDR1 as LNHDA and CDR2 as SQIVND (reference sequence). Trimming removed 3 bases from V and 4 bases from J, with 17 bases in between. The CDR3 loop spans 16 amino acids. The CDR3 DNA follows: TGTGCCAGTAGTATTTCTTGGGGAGTCCGCTCAGATACGCAGTATTTT. It encodes CASSISWGVRSDTQYF.

The chain employs TRBV5-4 and TRBJ2-5, with 8 bases lining up with TRBD1. V shed 6 bases and J 4 bases; nucleotides not matched to a gene: 5. Germline CDR1 SGHNT, CDR2 YYREEE (reference sequence). The length of the CDR3 is 13 residues. Here the CDR3 reads CASNSDRGETQYF. The CDR3, as DNA: TGTGCCAGCAACTCTGACAGGGGAGAGACCCAGTACTTC.

This sequence joins TRBV28 and TRBJ1-3; D gene ambiguous. V lost 5 bases to trimming and J lost 2 bases, with 16 bases between them. CDR3 length: 16 residues. Germline assignment: CDR1 MDHEN and CDR2 SYDVKM. This chain's CDR3 is CASSPGLSPAGNTIYF. The DNA of the CDR3 is TGTGCCAGCAGTCCAGGACTCAGCCCGGCTGGAAACACCATATATTTT. Complete variable domain (other parts from reference TRBV28 and TRBJ1-3): DVKVTQSSRYLVKRTGEKVFLECVQDMDHENMFWYRQDPGLGLRLIYFSYDVKMKEKGDIPEGYSVSREKKERFSLILESASTNQTSMYLCASSPGLSPAGNTIYFGEGSWLTVV.